This TCR beta chain was captured in a study of blood T cell repertoires in COVID-19. Study-wide background: COVID-19 samples from acute and convalescent phases originated in the United States, Italy and Spain. Sources were T cells, B-cell-depleted T cells, or PBMCs; the material itself was cDNA or gDNA.

Original methodology: Nucleated cell number was recorded as an estimate derived from reference gene primer amplification. Assay: immunoSEQ multiplex PCR; the TCRdb copy retains only in-frame clones and omits some. The DNA was the basis for D and trimming; V, J and clone size are from that table. The sample has 35,000 to 40,000 clones, 84% seen once; the top ten hold more than 12%. This TCR was sampled from a man over 45 with active or convalescent COVID-19. Material for sequencing was peripheral blood.

The CDR3 region is CASSPEAYGYTF. The DNA of the CDR3 is TGTGCCAGCTCCCCGGAGGCCTATGGCTACACCTTC. The genes are TRBV7-9 and TRBJ1-2; unclear D gene. From germline, CDR1 is SEHNR and CDR2 FQNEAQ (reference sequence). The V and J ends lost 8 bases and 4 bases respectively, with 11 bases between them. This CDR3 comprises 12 residues.